Presented here are 27 T cell receptor beta chains from one specimen sequenced in a study of glioma-infiltrating T cells. Amplification of TCR alpha and beta CDR3 regions from RNA used iRepertoire nested multiplex PCR. TCRdb used MiXCR to reprocess the multiplex PCR reads, holding one entry per CDR3 protein. Of 400,000 or so distinct CDR3 sequences listed, around 38% are singletons. Sequencing used glioma tissue, nonneoplastic brain tissue, or PBMCs (not recorded which). All receptors derive from a human donor with low-grade glioma or glioblastoma, undergoing nonglioma brain surgery, or in good health (not recorded which).

This chain links TRBV7-9 with TRBJ2-7; no firm D call. The CDR3 sequence is 12 residues long. In germline, CDR1 is SEHNR, CDR2 FQNEAQ (reference sequence). Trimming removed 4 bases at V and 3 bases at J, with 7 bases between. The CDR3 DNA reads as TGTGCCAGCAGCTCCAACTACTACGAGCAGTACTTC. Protein sequence: CASSSNYYEQYF.

Comments on this clonotype: This may arise from a read error, as a much more abundant clone is one base away. The V and J genes are TRBV4-3 and TRBJ1-2; D is undetermined. V was trimmed by 4 bases and J by 1 base, leaving 10 bases between them. The germline CDR1 and CDR2 sequences are LGHNA and YSLEER. The CDR3 runs to 14 residues. The CDR3 bases are TGCGCCAGCAGCCCTCTGAGGGTTAACTATGGCTACACCTTC. The encoded protein is CASSPLRVNYGYTF.

The V gene is TRBV7-6, the J gene TRBJ1-2; possibly TRBD1 for D (6 bases). CDR1 and CDR2 (germline): SGHVS, FNYEAQ. V shed 0 bases and J shed 3 bases, with 11 bases lying between them. The CDR3 extends over 15 amino acids. The CDR3 nucleotides read TGTGCCAGCAGCTTAGCCCAGGGGAAGGACTATGGCTACACCTTC. Translating gives CASSLAQGKDYGYTF.

This clonotype has a handful of counts. The CDR3 DNA reads TGTGCCAGCAGCTTAAACGCCAGGACAGCATCCTACAATGAGCAGTTCTTC. Its protein product is CASSLNARTASYNEQFF. The chain combines TRBV7-2 with TRBJ2-1, with TRBD1 as a possible D gene (6 bases). The V and J ends lost 2 bases and 1 base respectively, with 15 bases between them. Per germline, CDR1 SGHTA and CDR2 FQGNSA. The CDR3 is made up of 17 amino acids.

CDR3 region: CASSLRGGGEKLFF. The CDR3 DNA is TGTGCCAGCAGTTTACGGGGCGGCGGTGAAAAACTGTTTTTT. The chain has TRBV28 and TRBJ1-4; D perhaps matches TRBD1 (5 bases). CDR1 and CDR2 (germline): MDHEN, SYDVKM. This CDR3 is built from 14 residues. The V end was cut by 2 bases, the J end by 7 bases, with 11 bases between.

The chain employs TRBV27 and TRBJ1-5; D gene uncertain. Germline loops: CDR1 MNHEY, CDR2 SMNVEV (reference sequence). The CDR3 runs to 15 residues. Trimming took off 2 bases at V and 6 bases at J, with 14 bases between the two ends. The CDR3, as DNA: TGTGCCAGCAGTTTAATTGGTTGGAGGGTTCAGCCCCAGCATTTT. Translated, it gives CASSLIGWRVQPQHF.

This clonotype occurred a few times. This CDR3 reads CASTLGQGSYNEQFF. The CDR3 nucleotides are TGTGCCAGCACCCTGGGGCAGGGCTCCTACAATGAGCAGTTCTTC. This sequence joins TRBV5-8 and TRBJ2-1; D possibly corresponds to TRBD1 (5 bases). Trimming removed 6 bases from V and 0 bases from J, with 13 bases in between. The CDR3 extends over 15 amino acids. The germline CDR1 and CDR2 sequences are SGHTS and YDEGEE. The variable domain in full, with the rest retrieved from reference TRBV5-8 and TRBJ2-1, is EAGVTQSPTHLIKTRGQQATLRCSPISGHTSVYWYQQALGLGLQFLLWYDEGEERNRGNFPPRFSGRQFPNYSSELNVNALELEDSALYLCASTLGQGSYNEQFFGPGTRLTVL.

The table lists this clonotype with a few counts. The chain has TRBV28 and TRBJ2-1; possible D gene TRBD2, 5 bases. Trimming took off 7 bases at V and 0 bases at J, with 16 bases between the two ends. Germline loops: CDR1 MDHEN, CDR2 SYDVKM. CDR3 size: 16 residues. The CDR3 nucleotides are TGTGCCAGCATTCAAAGAGGGAGTACCTCCTACAATGAGCAGTTCTTC. This codes for CASIQRGSTSYNEQFF.

The chain carries TRBV28 and TRBJ2-7; D not certain. Trimming stripped 8 bases from V and 3 bases from J, with 17 bases between. The CDR3 runs to 14 residues. CDR1 MDHEN and CDR2 SYDVKM come from the germline V gene. The CDR3 is CASGPSASRYEQYF. The CDR3 nucleotides are TGTGCCAGCGGACCCAGCGCTTCTCGCTACGAGCAGTACTTC.

This clonotype has more than one count but fewer than ten. The chain employs TRBV10-3 and TRBJ2-3; a weak D match, TRBD1 (5 bases). The V gene's germline CDR1 is ENHRY and CDR2 SYGVKD. Trimming removed 2 bases from V and 6 bases from J, with 9 bases in between. The CDR3 has 13 residues. The CDR3, as DNA: TGTGCCATCAGTGAGGTAGGGGCGGATACGCAGTATTTT. It translates to CAISEVGADTQYF.

This clonotype appeared once. A read error may explain this, as a much larger clone is one base away. As the CDR3 is not closed by the conserved phenylalanine or tryptophan, this likely results from a read error. The DNA is left out, because the CDR3 cannot be placed on it with certainty; the CDR3 is given as TCRdb lists it. V and J are TRBV20-1 and TRBJ2-1; TRBD2 was called by the table and not checked on the DNA. The CDR3 is 10 amino acids in total, end residues counted. Germline lookup yields CDR1 DFQATT and CDR2 SNEGSKA (reference sequence). CDR3 sequence reads: CSARASVGVS.

The chain joins TRBV20-1 to TRBJ1-5; maybe TRBD1 (6 bases). Germline V gene data show CDR1 as DFQATT and CDR2 as SNEGSKA (reference sequence). V was shortened by 1 base and J by 0 bases, with 19 bases between the two germline ends. The CDR3 consists of 18 residues. The CDR3 region is CSARVPLRTAYSNQPQHF. CDR3 nucleotide sequence: TGCAGTGCTAGAGTCCCTCTTCGGACAGCTTATAGCAATCAGCCCCAGCATTTT.

The chain carries TRBV7-2 and TRBJ2-5; possible D gene TRBD2, 5 bases. The germline V gene encodes CDR1 SGHTA and CDR2 FQGNSA. V was trimmed by 1 base and J by 9 bases, leaving 15 bases between them. The CDR3 totals 14 residues. Written as DNA, the CDR3 is TGTGCCAGCAGCTTAGTGGATGGGATGGAGGCCCAGTACTTC. It is translated as CASSLVDGMEAQYF.

The chain combines TRBV4-1 with TRBJ2-7, with D possibly TRBD1 on 5 matching bases. The germline V and J ends were trimmed by 5 bases and 6 bases, with 11 bases remaining between them. The CDR3 covers 12 residues. The germline gives CDR1 MGHRA, CDR2 YSYEKL. This chain's CDR3 is CASSYQGSEQYF. In DNA, the CDR3 is TGCGCCAGCAGCTATCAGGGCAGCGAGCAGTACTTC.

This clonotype was seen many times. V and J are TRBV27 and TRBJ2-3; D is undetermined. Germline V lookup: CDR1 MNHEY, CDR2 SMNVEV (reference sequence). The CDR3 runs 17 residues. With 2 bases removed from V and 1 base from J, the gap between germline ends came to 16 bases. The DNA of the CDR3 is TGTGCCAGCAGTTTACGGTACTTGGGTGGGGGCACAGATACGCAGTATTTT. Translating gives CASSLRYLGGGTDTQYF.

A single count supports this clonotype. The germline gene is not matched at one end of the junction; a read error may be the cause. The V gene is TRBV12-3 or TRBV12-4, the J gene TRBJ2-4, with D possibly TRBD2 on 6 matching bases. The CDR3 covers 15 residues. For the CDR3, the DNA is TGTGCCAGCAGTTCGCGGGATCTAGCCAAAAACACTCAGTACTTC. Its protein product is CASSSRDLAKNTQYF.

In the case of this clonotype: Likely a read error: the CDR3 ends without its conserved phenylalanine or tryptophan. The gene calls are TRBV6-1 and TRBJ2-1; 14 positions match TRBD2. The CDR3 runs 17 residues. CDR1 MNHNS and CDR2 SASEGT come from the germline V gene. The CDR3 DNA reads TGTGCCAGCAGTCTGACTAGCGGGAGGGCCTCCTTCAATGAGCAGTTCTTA. It translates to CASSLTSGRASFNEQFL.

The chain recombines TRBV20-1 with TRBJ1-5; D possibly corresponds to TRBD1 (6 bases). The CDR3 covers 14 residues. V was shortened by 2 bases and J by 0 bases, with 8 bases between the two germline ends. The V gene's germline CDR1 is DFQATT and CDR2 SNEGSKA (reference sequence). This CDR3 reads CSARPGHSNQPQHF. CDR3 in DNA: TGCAGTGCTAGACCGGGACATAGCAATCAGCCCCAGCATTTT.

Comment on this clonotype: A much larger clone lies one base from this, so it may be a read error. CDR3 nucleotides: TGTGCCAGCGTAGACAAACGCTCTGGAAACACCATATATTTT. Amino acids: CASVDKRSGNTIYF. The chain carries TRBV28 and TRBJ1-3; D remains ambiguous. CDR3 size: 14 residues. Per germline, CDR1 MDHEN and CDR2 SYDVKM. Trimming shortened V by 8 bases and J by 0 bases, and 11 bases separated the two germline ends. Combining the CDR3 with reference TRBV28 and TRBJ1-3 gives the whole variable domain DVKVTQSSRYLVKRTGEKVFLECVQDMDHENMFWYRQDPGLGLRLIYFSYDVKMKEKGDIPEGYSVSREKKERFSLILESASTNQTSMYLCASVDKRSGNTIYFGEGSWLTVV.

This clonotype was seen at least ten times. The rearrangement joins TRBV6-1 to TRBJ1-1; TRBD1 is a possible D gene (5 bases). Germline CDR1 reads MNHNS; CDR2 reads SASEGT. The V end lost 4 bases, the J end lost 4 bases, and 7 bases lay between the germline ends. This CDR3 has 12 amino acids. The CDR3: CASSAGLTEAFF. DNA of the CDR3: TGTGCCAGCAGTGCGGGACTCACTGAAGCTTTCTTT.

This clonotype showed up just a few times. One end of the junction is discordant with germline, which a read error may explain. The chain carries TRBV7-7 and TRBJ2-1, with a tentative D call TRBD2 (5 bases). CDR1 and CDR2 from the germline V gene are SSHAT and FNYEAQ (reference sequence). This CDR3 contains 17 residues. The CDR3 DNA is TGTGCTAGCAGCTTAGCGTTCGGGCAGGACCGAGACAATGAGCAGTTCTTC. Protein product: CASSLAFGQDRDNEQFF.

This clonotype was detected many times. J is TRBJ1-2 and V is TRBV28; 7 bases are shared with TRBD1. Germline CDR1 and CDR2: MDHEN and SYDVKM. The length of the CDR3 is 16 residues. V trimming: 8 bases; J trimming: 3 bases; junction bases outside the gene matches: 15. The DNA for the CDR3 is TGTGCCAGCGCCGAGACAGGGTTGGGGTCTCACTATGGCTACACCTTC. This encodes CASAETGLGSHYGYTF.

The V and J genes are TRBV5-1 and TRBJ1-2, with 8 bases that match TRBD1. J was trimmed by 3 bases and V by 4 bases; bases with no gene match: 2. This CDR3 is 13 amino acids long. Germline assignment: CDR1 SGHRS and CDR2 YFSETQ. This CDR3 reads CASSEGQDYGYTF. The CDR3 DNA reads TGCGCCAGCAGCGAGGGACAGGACTATGGCTACACCTTC.

This clonotype was counted only a few times. The chain uses TRBV6-1 and TRBJ2-7; a possible D gene is TRBD2 (5 bases). V lost 7 bases and J lost 3, with 16 bases in between. Per the germline V gene, CDR1 is MNHNS and CDR2 is SASEGT. CDR3 length equals 14 residues. CDR3 residues: CASIPDGVVYEQYF. The CDR3 nucleotides are TGTGCCAGCATTCCCGACGGGGTCGTCTACGAGCAGTACTTC.

Concerning this clonotype: A read error is possible here, since a much larger clone lies one base away. The conserved final phenylalanine or tryptophan is absent from the CDR3, which likely points to a read error. This chain uses TRBV27 with TRBJ1-1; 7 positions agree with TRBD1. The CDR3 is 15 amino acids. V lost 5 bases and J lost 6; bases outside the gene matches: 12. Looked up from germline, CDR1 is MNHEY and CDR2 is SMNVEV (reference sequence). CDR3 loop: CASSPTATGQAEAFL. DNA for the CDR3: TGTGCCAGCAGTCCCACGGCGACAGGGCAGGCTGAAGCTTTCCTT.

This clonotype was seen a handful of times. The chain has TRBV12-3 or TRBV12-4 and TRBJ2-3, with D possibly being TRBD1 (6 bases). V lost 6 bases to trimming and J lost 2 bases, with 15 bases between them. This CDR3 is 15 amino acids long. CDR3 sequence reads: CASSLQGMSTDTQYF. In DNA form, the CDR3 reads TGTGCCAGCAGCCTACAGGGAATGTCCACAGATACGCAGTATTTT.

This clonotype was seen at least ten times. The genes are TRBV6-5 and TRBJ2-3; 8 positions agree with TRBD2. CDR3 length: 15 amino acids. J gave up 6 bases and V 2 bases, and 7 bases lay outside the gene matches. Germline CDR1 MNHEY, CDR2 SVGAGI. This CDR3 reads CASSYRWRGADTQYF. The CDR3 region has the DNA TGTGCCAGCAGTTACAGGTGGCGGGGGGCGGATACGCAGTATTTT.